Listed below are T cell receptor beta chains from one sample, sequenced in a study of blood T cell repertoires in COVID-19. The assay was immunoSEQ multiplex PCR, and TCRdb's table has in-frame clones only and misses some. The sample consists of around 280,000 clones, more than 75% of them appearing once. Sequenced material: peripheral blood. The receptors come from an older man with acute or convalescent COVID-19. CDR3s include the opening cysteine and the closing phenylalanine or tryptophan. The order of the fields is V gene, J gene, clone size, D gene, CDR3 protein, CDR3 DNA. D genes are given only for firm matches. A row's size may be missing; if present it is once, few, many or a size class.

v_call: TRBV6-5
j_call: TRBJ2-7
clone_size: NA
d_call: TRBD1
cdr3_aa: CASRRQGASYEQYF
cdr3_nt: TGTGCCAGCAGGAGACAGGGGGCCTCCTACGAGCAGTACTTC

v_call: TRBV29-1
j_call: TRBJ1-2
clone_size: NA
d_call: TRBD1
cdr3_aa: CSVEDWQGARF
cdr3_nt: TGCAGCGTTGAAGATTGGCAGGGGGCGCGTTTC

v_call: TRBV30
j_call: TRBJ2-5
clone_size: NA
d_call: NA
cdr3_aa: CAWSVRGMETQYF
cdr3_nt: TGTGCCTGGAGTGTCCGGGGAATGGAGACCCAGTACTTC

v_call: TRBV2
j_call: TRBJ2-5
clone_size: NA
d_call: NA
cdr3_aa: CASSPAGPETQYF
cdr3_nt: TGTGCCAGCAGTCCCGCGGGGCCAGAGACCCAGTACTTC

v_call: TRBV30
j_call: TRBJ1-5
clone_size: NA
d_call: NA
cdr3_aa: CAWSVLNQPQHF
cdr3_nt: TGTGCCTGGAGTGTACTAAATCAGCCCCAGCATTTT

v_call: TRBV10-3
j_call: TRBJ2-3
clone_size: few
d_call: NA
cdr3_aa: CASARGDDTQYF
cdr3_nt: TGTGCCTCGGCCAGGGGTGACGATACGCAGTATTTT

v_call: TRBV7-7
j_call: TRBJ1-6
clone_size: NA
d_call: TRBD1
cdr3_aa: CASSLGQGANSPLHF
cdr3_nt: TGTGCCAGCAGCTTAGGACAGGGGGCCAATTCACCCCTCCACTTT

v_call: TRBV3-1/TRBV3-2
j_call: TRBJ1-5
clone_size: NA
d_call: NA
cdr3_aa: CASSHRDNGQPQHF
cdr3_nt: TGTGCCAGCAGCCACAGGGACAACGGGCAGCCCCAGCATTTT

v_call: TRBV28
j_call: TRBJ1-4
clone_size: NA
d_call: NA
cdr3_aa: CASSLGSGAGDEKLFF
cdr3_nt: TGTGCCAGCAGTTTAGGAAGTGGGGCAGGGGACGAAAAACTGTTTTTT

v_call: TRBV5-4
j_call: TRBJ1-3
clone_size: NA
d_call: NA
cdr3_aa: CASSADSGNTIYF
cdr3_nt: TGTGCCAGCAGCGCAGACTCTGGAAACACCATATATTTT

v_call: TRBV6-5
j_call: TRBJ2-7
clone_size: NA
d_call: TRBD2
cdr3_aa: CASTPSGYEQYF
cdr3_nt: TGTGCCAGCACTCCTAGCGGATACGAGCAGTACTTC

v_call: TRBV19
j_call: TRBJ2-7
clone_size: NA
d_call: TRBD1
cdr3_aa: CASSIEGAMNYEQYF
cdr3_nt: TGTGCCAGTAGTATTGAGGGGGCTATGAACTACGAGCAGTACTTC

v_call: TRBV19
j_call: TRBJ1-5
clone_size: NA
d_call: NA
cdr3_aa: CASSIHFGGTVLRKPQHF
cdr3_nt: TGTGCCAGTAGTATACACTTCGGGGGGACTGTCTTGCGAAAGCCCCAGCATTTT

v_call: TRBV19
j_call: TRBJ1-5
clone_size: NA
d_call: TRBD1
cdr3_aa: CASSTQGANQPQHF
cdr3_nt: TGTGCCAGTAGTACACAGGGGGCTAATCAGCCCCAGCATTTT

v_call: TRBV5-4
j_call: TRBJ1-3
clone_size: NA
d_call: NA
cdr3_aa: CASSLGPVNSGNTIYF
cdr3_nt: TGTGCCAGCAGCTTGGGCCCGGTCAACTCTGGAAACACCATATATTTT

v_call: TRBV18
j_call: TRBJ1-6
clone_size: NA
d_call: NA
cdr3_aa: CASSPVAGIEPPLHF
cdr3_nt: TGTGCCAGCTCACCAGTAGCCGGGATCGAGCCACCCCTCCACTTT

v_call: TRBV6-2/TRBV6-3
j_call: TRBJ1-5
clone_size: NA
d_call: NA
cdr3_aa: CASSYPGRGYSNQPQHF
cdr3_nt: TGTGCCAGCAGTTACCCTGGACGGGGGTATAGCAATCAGCCCCAGCATTTT

v_call: TRBV5-1
j_call: TRBJ1-6
clone_size: once
d_call: NA
cdr3_aa: CASSYSGIELNSPLHF
cdr3_nt: TGCGCCAGCAGCTACAGCGGAATAGAACTAAATTCACCCCTCCACTTT